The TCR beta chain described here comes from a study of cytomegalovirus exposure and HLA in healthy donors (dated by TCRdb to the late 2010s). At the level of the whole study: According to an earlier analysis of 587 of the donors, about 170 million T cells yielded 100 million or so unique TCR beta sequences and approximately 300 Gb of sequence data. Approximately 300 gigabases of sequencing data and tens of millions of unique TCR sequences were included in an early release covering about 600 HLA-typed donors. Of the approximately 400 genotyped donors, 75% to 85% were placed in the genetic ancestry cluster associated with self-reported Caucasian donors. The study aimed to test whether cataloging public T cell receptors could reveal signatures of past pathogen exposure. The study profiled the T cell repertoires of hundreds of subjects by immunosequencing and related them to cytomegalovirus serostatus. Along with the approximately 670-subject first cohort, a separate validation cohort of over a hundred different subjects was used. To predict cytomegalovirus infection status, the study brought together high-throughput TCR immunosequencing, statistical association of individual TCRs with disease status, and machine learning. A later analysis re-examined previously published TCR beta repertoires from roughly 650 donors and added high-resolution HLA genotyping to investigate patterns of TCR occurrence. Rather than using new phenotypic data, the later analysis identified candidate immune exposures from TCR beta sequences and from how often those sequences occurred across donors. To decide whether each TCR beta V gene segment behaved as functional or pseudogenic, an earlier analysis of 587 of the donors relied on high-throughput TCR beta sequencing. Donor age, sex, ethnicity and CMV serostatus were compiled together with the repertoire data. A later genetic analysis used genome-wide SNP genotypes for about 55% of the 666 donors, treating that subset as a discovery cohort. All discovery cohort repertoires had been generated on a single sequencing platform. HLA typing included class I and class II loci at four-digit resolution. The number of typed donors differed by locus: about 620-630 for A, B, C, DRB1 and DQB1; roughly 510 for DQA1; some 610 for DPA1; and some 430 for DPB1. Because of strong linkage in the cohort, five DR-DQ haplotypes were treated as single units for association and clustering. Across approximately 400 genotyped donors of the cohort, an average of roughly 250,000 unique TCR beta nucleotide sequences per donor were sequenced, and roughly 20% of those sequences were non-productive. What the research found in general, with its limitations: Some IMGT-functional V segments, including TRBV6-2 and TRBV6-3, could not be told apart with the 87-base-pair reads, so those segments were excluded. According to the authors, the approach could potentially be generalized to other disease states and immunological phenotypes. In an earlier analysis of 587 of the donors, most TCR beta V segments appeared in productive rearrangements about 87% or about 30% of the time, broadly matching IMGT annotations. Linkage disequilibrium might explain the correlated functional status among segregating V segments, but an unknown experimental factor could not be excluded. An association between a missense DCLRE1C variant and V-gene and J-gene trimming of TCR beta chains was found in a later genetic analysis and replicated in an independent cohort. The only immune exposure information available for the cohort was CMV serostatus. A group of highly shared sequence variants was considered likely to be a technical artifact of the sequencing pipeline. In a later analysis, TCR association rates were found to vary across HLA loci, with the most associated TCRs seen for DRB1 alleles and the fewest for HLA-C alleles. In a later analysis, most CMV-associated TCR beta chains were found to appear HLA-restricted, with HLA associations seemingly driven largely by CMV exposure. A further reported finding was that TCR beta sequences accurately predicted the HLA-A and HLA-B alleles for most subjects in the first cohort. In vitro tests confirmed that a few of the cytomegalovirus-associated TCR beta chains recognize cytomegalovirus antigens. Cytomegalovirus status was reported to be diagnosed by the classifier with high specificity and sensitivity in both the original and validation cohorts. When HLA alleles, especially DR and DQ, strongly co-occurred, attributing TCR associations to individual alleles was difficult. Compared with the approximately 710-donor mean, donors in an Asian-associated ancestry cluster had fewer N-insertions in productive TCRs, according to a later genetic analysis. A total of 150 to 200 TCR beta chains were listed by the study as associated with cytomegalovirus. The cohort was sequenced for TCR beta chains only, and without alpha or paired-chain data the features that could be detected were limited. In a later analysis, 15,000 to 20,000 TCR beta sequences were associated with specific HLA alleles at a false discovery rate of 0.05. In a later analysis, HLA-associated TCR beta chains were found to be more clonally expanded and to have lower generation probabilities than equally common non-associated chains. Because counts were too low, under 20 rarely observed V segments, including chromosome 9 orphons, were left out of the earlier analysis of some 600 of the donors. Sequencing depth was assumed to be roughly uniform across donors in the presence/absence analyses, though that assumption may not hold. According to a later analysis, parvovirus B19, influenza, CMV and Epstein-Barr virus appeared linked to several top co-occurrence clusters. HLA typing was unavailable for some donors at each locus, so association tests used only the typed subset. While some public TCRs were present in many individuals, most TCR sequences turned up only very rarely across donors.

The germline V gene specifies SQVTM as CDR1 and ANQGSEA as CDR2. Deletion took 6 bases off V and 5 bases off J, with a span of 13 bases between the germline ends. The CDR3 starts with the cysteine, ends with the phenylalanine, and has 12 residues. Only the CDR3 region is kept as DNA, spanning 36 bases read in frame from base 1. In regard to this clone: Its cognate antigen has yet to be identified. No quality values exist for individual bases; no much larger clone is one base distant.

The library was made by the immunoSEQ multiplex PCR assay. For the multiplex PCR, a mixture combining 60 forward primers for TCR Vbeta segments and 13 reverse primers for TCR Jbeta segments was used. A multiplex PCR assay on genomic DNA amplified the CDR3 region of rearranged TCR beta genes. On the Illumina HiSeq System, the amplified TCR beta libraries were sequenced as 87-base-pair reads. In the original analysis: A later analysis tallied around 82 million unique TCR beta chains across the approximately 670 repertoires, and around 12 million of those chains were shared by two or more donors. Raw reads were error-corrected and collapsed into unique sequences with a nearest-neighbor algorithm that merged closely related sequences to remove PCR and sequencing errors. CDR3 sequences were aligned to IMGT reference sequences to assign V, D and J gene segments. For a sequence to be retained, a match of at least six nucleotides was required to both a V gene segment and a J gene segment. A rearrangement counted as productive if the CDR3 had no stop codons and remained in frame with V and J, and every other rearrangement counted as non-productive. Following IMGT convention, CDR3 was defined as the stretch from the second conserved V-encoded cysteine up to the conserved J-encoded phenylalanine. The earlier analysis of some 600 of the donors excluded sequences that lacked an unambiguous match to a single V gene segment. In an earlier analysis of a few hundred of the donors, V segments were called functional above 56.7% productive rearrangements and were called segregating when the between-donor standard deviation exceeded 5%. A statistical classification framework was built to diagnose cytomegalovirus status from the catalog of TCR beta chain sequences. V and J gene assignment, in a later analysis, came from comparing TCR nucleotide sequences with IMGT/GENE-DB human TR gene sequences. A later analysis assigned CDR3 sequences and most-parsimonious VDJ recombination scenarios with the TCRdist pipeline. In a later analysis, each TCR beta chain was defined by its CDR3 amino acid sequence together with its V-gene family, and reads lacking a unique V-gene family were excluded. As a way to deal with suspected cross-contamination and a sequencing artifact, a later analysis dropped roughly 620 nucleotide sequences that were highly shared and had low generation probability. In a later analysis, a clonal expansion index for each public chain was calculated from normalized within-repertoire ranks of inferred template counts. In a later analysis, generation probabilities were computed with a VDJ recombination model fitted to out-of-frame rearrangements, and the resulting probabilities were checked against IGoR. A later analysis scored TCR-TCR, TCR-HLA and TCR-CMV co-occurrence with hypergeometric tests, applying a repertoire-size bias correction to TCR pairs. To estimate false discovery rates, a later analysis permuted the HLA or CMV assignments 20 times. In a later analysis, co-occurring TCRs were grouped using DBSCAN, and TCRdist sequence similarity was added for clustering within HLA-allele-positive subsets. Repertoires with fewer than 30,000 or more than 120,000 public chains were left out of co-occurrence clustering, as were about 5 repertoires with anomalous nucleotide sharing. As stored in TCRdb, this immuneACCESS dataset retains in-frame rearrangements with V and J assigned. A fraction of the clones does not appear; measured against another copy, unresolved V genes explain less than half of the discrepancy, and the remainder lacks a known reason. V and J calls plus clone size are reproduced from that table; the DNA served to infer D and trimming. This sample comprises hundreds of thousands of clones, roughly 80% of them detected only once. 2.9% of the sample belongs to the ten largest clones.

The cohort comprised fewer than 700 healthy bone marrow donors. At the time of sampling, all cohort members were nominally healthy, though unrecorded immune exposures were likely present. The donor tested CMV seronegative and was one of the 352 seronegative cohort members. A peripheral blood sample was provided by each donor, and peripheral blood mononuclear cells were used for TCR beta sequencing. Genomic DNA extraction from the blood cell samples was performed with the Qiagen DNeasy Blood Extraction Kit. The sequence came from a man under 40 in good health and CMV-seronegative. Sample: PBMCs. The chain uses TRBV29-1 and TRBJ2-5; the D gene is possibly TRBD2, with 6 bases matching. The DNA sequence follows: TGCAGCGTATGGGGTGGGGGGGAGACCCAGTACTTC. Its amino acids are CSVWGGGETQYF.